Below are 10 T cell receptor beta chains sequenced from a single sample in a study of blood T cell repertoires in COVID-19. Generated by immunoSEQ multiplex PCR, the TCRdb table keeps only in-frame clones and is missing some. The profile shows about 210,000 clones, roughly four fifths of them singletons. The sequenced material came from peripheral blood. The receptors come from an elderly woman with COVID-19, enrolled during active disease.

The chain has TRBV7-9 and TRBJ2-1; 14 bases are a match to TRBD2. The junction had 1 base not matched to a gene; V was cut back by 3 bases and J by 0 bases. This CDR3 comprises 17 residues. Germline V gene data show CDR1 as SEHNR and CDR2 as FQNEAQ (reference sequence). The CDR3 nucleotides are TGTGCCAGCAGCTTCGGGACTAGCGGGAGCTCCTACAATGAGCAGTTCTTC. This gives the protein CASSFGTSGSSYNEQFF.

This clone was seen only once. This chain uses TRBV12-3 or TRBV12-4 with TRBJ2-1, with 8 bases that match TRBD2. The CDR3 sequence is 13 residues long. With V trimmed by 11 bases and J by 7 bases, 10 bases remained unmatched. This chain's CDR3 is CALSGASGNEQFF. CDR3 sequence (DNA): TGTGCCCTATCGGGGGCTAGCGGGAATGAGCAGTTCTTC.

V is TRBV19 and J is TRBJ1-2; 7 bases agree with TRBD1. Germline assignment: CDR1 LNHDA and CDR2 SQIVND (reference sequence). V lost 7 bases, J lost 7 bases, and 9 bases stayed unmatched. CDR3 length: 13 residues. CDR3 amino acids: CASNDRDNGGYTF. The CDR3 region has the DNA TGTGCCAGTAACGACAGGGACAACGGTGGCTACACCTTC.

V gene TRBV19 combines with J gene TRBJ2-6, with a tentative D call TRBD2 (6 bases). The CDR3 totals 17 residues. With 10 bases removed from V and 0 bases from J, the gap between germline ends came to 19 bases. Germline CDR1 reads LNHDA; CDR2 reads SQIVND (reference sequence). The CDR3 spells CAIAPGLTTSGANVLTF. The CDR3 region has the DNA TGTGCCATAGCCCCGGGACTCACGACCTCTGGGGCCAACGTCCTGACTTTC.

The chain is built from TRBV5-4 and TRBJ2-1; the match to TRBD2 covers 9 bases. From germline, CDR1 is SGHNT and CDR2 YYREEE (reference sequence). This CDR3 has 16 amino acids. V lost 3 bases and J lost 8; bases outside the gene matches: 12. CDR3 sequence (DNA): TGTGCCAGCAGCTCTAATCGCGGGAGGGCCGGGGATGAGCAGTTCTTC. This encodes CASSSNRGRAGDEQFF.

CDR3 nucleotide sequence: TGTGCCAGCAGTGAACAGTTGGGACAGCAGCATTCACCCCTCCACTTT. Amino acid sequence: CASSEQLGQQHSPLHF. V gene TRBV6-1 combines with J gene TRBJ1-6; 7 nucleotides align to TRBD1. The CDR3 is 16 amino acids. The V and J ends lost 2 bases and 8 bases, in that order; junction bases with no gene match: 9. Germline CDR1 reads MNHNS; CDR2 reads SASEGT.

This clone showed up just once. V usage is TRBV4-1 and J usage is TRBJ1-2; D ambiguous. The germline V and J ends were trimmed by 1 base and 6 bases, with 9 bases remaining between them. The CDR3 runs 13 residues. Germline assignment: CDR1 MGHRA and CDR2 YSYEKL. The CDR3 spells CASSQGNRDGYTF. CDR3 DNA: TGCGCCAGCAGCCAAGGTAACCGGGATGGCTACACCTTC.

The genes are TRBV2 and TRBJ1-2; TRBD1 agrees at 9 bases. J was trimmed by 4 bases and V by 3 bases; bases with no gene match: 9. Germline assignment: CDR1 SNHLY and CDR2 FYNNEI. The CDR3 spans 16 residues. The CDR3 loop is CASSDAQGAGSYGYTF. The CDR3 coding sequence is TGTGCCAGCAGTGATGCACAGGGGGCCGGAAGCTATGGCTACACCTTC.

The chain combines TRBV28 with TRBJ2-7, with TRBD1 as a possible D gene (6 bases). CDR1 MDHEN and CDR2 SYDVKM come from the germline V gene. The ends were cut back, 2 bases at V and 12 bases at J, with 14 bases in the middle. The CDR3 consists of 12 residues. CDR3 residues: CASSLHPGARYF. The CDR3 nucleotides are TGTGCCAGCAGTTTACATCCAGGGGCTAGGTACTTC.

The V gene is TRBV5-6, the J gene TRBJ2-2; 7 nucleotides line up with TRBD1. With V trimmed by 0 bases and J by 6 bases, 5 bases remained unmatched. This CDR3 is 15 amino acids long. From germline, CDR1 is SGHDT and CDR2 YYEEEE. In DNA form, the CDR3 reads TGTGCCAGCAGCTTGGGCCAGGGGGTTCCCGGGGAGCTGTTTTTT. It translates to CASSLGQGVPGELFF.